This T cell receptor beta chain was sequenced in a study of molecular identifiers for immune sequencing clone quantification. Study-level points and caveats: Sizes of highly expanded clones could be underestimated through identical TCRs sharing a barcode.

The naive CD8 libraries originated from between roughly 20,000 and 1,000,000 sorted cells and drew on 10%, 30% or 50% RNA. Naive CD8 T cells were picked out by sorting for CD8+CD4-CCR7+CD45RA+. As concerns this clonotype: Antigen: not known.

TCRdb re-called the PCR reads with MiXCR, one entry per CDR3 protein. This sample yields about 320,000 distinct CDR3 sequences, of which roughly a fifth are seen a single time; about 0.81% belongs to the top ten. Trimming pared 5 bases from V and 0 bases from J, leaving 11 bases between. From germline, CDR1 is SGHVS and CDR2 FNYEAQ. The CDR3 extends over 15 amino acids. Sequenced sample: naive CD8+ T cells from blood, with Jurkat cell RNA spiked in. Subset reported: FACS-sorted CD8+CD4-CCR7+CD45RA+ naive T cells. The V gene is TRBV7-6, the J gene TRBJ1-3, with a tentative D call TRBD1 (6 bases). The source is a human donor in good health. Some libraries in this study had Jurkat cell RNA spiked in. The CDR3 DNA sequence: TGTGCCAGCAGCCCCGGGACAAGCTCTGGAAACACCATATATTTT. Translating it yields CASSPGTSSGNTIYF.